This paragraph covers one T cell receptor beta chain sequence. This sample was included in a study of blood T cell repertoires in COVID-19. Turning to the study itself: Samples taken during acute and convalescent COVID-19 were collected in the United States, Italy and Spain. PBMCs, B-cell-depleted T cells, or T cells were the source of the cDNA or gDNA that made up the material.

Authors' data handling: Amplification from reference gene primers served as the basis for estimated nucleated cell counts. Sequenced by immunoSEQ multiplex PCR; TCRdb stores in-frame clones only, minus some. That table gives V, J and clone size, and the DNA gave D and trimming. The profile shows roughly 120,000 clones, roughly 85% of them singletons. Germline V gene lookup returns CDR1 MNHEY and CDR2 SMNVEV (reference sequence). The CDR3 runs to 14 residues. V shed 3 bases and J 3 bases; nucleotides not matched to a gene: 4. This TCR derives from a human donor in a cohort sampled during active COVID-19. The rearrangement uses TRBV27 and TRBJ2-7; 8 nucleotides match TRBD2. Sequences were obtained from peripheral blood. This chain's CDR3 is CASSFRAGGYEQYF. The CDR3 DNA follows: TGTGCCAGCAGTTTCAGGGCGGGGGGCTACGAGCAGTACTTC.